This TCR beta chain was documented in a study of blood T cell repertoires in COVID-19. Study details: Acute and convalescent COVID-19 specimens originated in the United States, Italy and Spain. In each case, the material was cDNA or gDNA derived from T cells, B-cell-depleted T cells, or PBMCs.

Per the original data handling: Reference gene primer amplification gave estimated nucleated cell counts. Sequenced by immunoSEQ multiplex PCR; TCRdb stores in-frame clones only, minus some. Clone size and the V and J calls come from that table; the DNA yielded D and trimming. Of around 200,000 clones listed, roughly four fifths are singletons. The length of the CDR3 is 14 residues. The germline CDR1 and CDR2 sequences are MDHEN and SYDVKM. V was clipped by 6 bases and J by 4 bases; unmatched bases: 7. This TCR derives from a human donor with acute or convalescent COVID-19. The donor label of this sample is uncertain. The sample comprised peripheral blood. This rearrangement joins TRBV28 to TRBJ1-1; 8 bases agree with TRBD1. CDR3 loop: CASSRQGSSTEAFF. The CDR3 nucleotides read TGTGCCAGCAGCCGACAGGGGTCGAGCACTGAAGCTTTCTTT.